The 16 T cell receptor beta chains listed next were all sequenced from one sample in a study of blood T cell repertoires in COVID-19. Data came from immunoSEQ multiplex PCR; TCRdb stores just in-frame clones and leaves some out. The table records 87,000 or so clones, about 86% of them present only once. Sequenced sample: peripheral blood. These receptors were taken from a woman of 80 years or more in a cohort sampled during active or convalescent COVID-19.

This sequence joins TRBV5-1 and TRBJ1-2; 7 nucleotides match TRBD1. CDR1 and CDR2 (germline): SGHRS, YFSETQ. The V gene end was trimmed by 4 bases and the J gene end by 3 bases; junction bases not matched to a gene: 6. The CDR3 consists of 14 residues. CDR3 nucleotide sequence: TGCGCCAGCAGCCCCGGGGACAGACACTATGGCTACACCTTC. It is translated as CASSPGDRHYGYTF.

The chain recombines TRBV6-5 with TRBJ1-1; D not resolved. This CDR3 has 16 amino acids. Germline loops: CDR1 MNHEY, CDR2 SVGAGI. Trimming left V 3 bases short and J 1 base short, with 15 bases between. The DNA of the CDR3 is TGTGCCAGCAGTTATTCCACCCCGGTTCCGAACACTGAAGCTTTCTTT. Translated, it gives CASSYSTPVPNTEAFF.

The chain is built from TRBV6-4 and TRBJ2-6; the D is unclear. CDR3 length: 17 amino acids. V dropped 2 bases and J dropped 1 base, with 12 bases sitting between them. Germline assignment: CDR1 MRHNA and CDR2 SNTAGT. The CDR3 region has the DNA TGTGCCAGCAGTGACCAACCCACGGGTTCTGGGGCCAACGTCCTGACTTTC. This encodes CASSDQPTGSGANVLTF.

This clone was detected only once. The CDR3 region is CASRKPGLSTNYGYTF. CDR3 DNA: TGTGCCAGCAGAAAACCTGGGCTCAGCACTAACTATGGCTACACCTTC. The rearrangement joins TRBV11-2 to TRBJ1-2; D gene ambiguous. CDR1 and CDR2 from the germline V gene are SGHAT and FQNNGV. Trimming took off 6 bases at V and 0 bases at J, with 17 bases between the two ends. CDR3 length equals 16 residues.

The chain has TRBV21-1 and TRBJ2-7; no check of the table's D call, TRBD1, against the DNA was made. TRBV21-1 is a known pseudogene. The CDR3 is 17 residues long. CDR3 amino acids: CASFDPLYGTGDYEQYV. DNA of the CDR3: TGTGCCAGCTTTGACCCTTTGTATGGGACAGGGGACTACGAGCAGTACGTC.

Here the CDR3 DNA reads TGTGCCAGCAGTCGGGGTCCAGCTGAAGCTTTCTTT. It encodes CASSRGPAEAFF. This sequence joins TRBV12-3 or TRBV12-4 and TRBJ1-1; D not resolved. The CDR3 loop spans 12 amino acids. V shed 5 bases and J shed 6 bases, with 10 bases lying between them.

The rearrangement uses TRBV14 and TRBJ2-3; 10 bases are a match to TRBD2. CDR3 length equals 15 residues. The germline gives CDR1 SGHDN, CDR2 FVKESK. Germline trimming cut 4 bases from V and 4 bases from J; bases unmatched to any gene: 5. Here the CDR3 reads CASSLLAGVADTQYF. In nucleotides, the CDR3 is TGTGCCAGCAGCCTCCTAGCGGGAGTGGCAGATACGCAGTATTTT.

This clone was counted once. The chain carries TRBV3-1 (or the pseudogene TRBV3-2) and TRBJ1-2; 7 nucleotides line up with TRBD1. The CDR3 is 16 residues long. The V gene end was trimmed by 4 bases and the J gene end by 1 base; junction bases not matched to a gene: 9. Germline V gene lookup returns CDR1 LGHDT and CDR2 YNNKEL (reference sequence). CDR3 nucleotides: TGTGCCAGCAGCCCGACCGGGACAGTGGATAACTATGGCTACACCTTC. Its protein is CASSPTGTVDNYGYTF.

The chain has TRBV5-4 and TRBJ2-1; 8 nucleotides match TRBD2. The J segment lost 4 bases and the V segment lost 6 bases, leaving 12 bases of the junction unmatched. The CDR3 spans 16 residues. Germline assignment: CDR1 SGHNT and CDR2 YYREEE (reference sequence). The CDR3 DNA reads TGTGCCAGCACCACAGTAACGGGAGGGTTATACAATGAGCAGTTCTTC. This translates into CASTTVTGGLYNEQFF.

The rearrangement joins TRBV25-1 to TRBJ1-2, with 7 bases aligning to TRBD1. CDR1 and CDR2 (germline): MGHDK, SYGVNS. This CDR3 contains 13 residues. V dropped 8 bases and J dropped 3; count of bases not matched to a gene: 6. The CDR3 protein is CASGRQGDYGYTF. CDR3 nucleotide sequence: TGTGCCAGCGGCCGTCAGGGGGACTATGGCTACACCTTC.

The chain combines TRBV29-1 with TRBJ1-3; D gene ambiguous. Germline V gene lookup returns CDR1 SQVTM and CDR2 ANQGSEA. Trimming took off 3 bases at V and 4 bases at J, with 10 bases between the two ends. The CDR3 has 13 residues. The CDR3 protein is CSVESGRGNTIYF. CDR3 DNA: TGCAGCGTTGAGTCGGGTAGGGGAAACACCATATATTTT.

The chain carries TRBV11-3 and TRBJ2-5; TRBD2 aligns across 9 bases. Germline values: CDR1 SGHNT, CDR2 YENEEA. V dropped 4 bases and J dropped 3; count of bases not matched to a gene: 9. This CDR3 has 16 amino acids. CDR3 loop: CASSSVYLAGEETQYF. CDR3 nucleotide sequence: TGTGCCAGCAGCTCCGTTTATTTAGCGGGAGAAGAGACCCAGTACTTC.

The V call is TRBV5-1, the J call TRBJ1-2; possible D gene TRBD1, 5 bases. This CDR3 is built from 15 residues. Germline V gene lookup returns CDR1 SGHRS and CDR2 YFSETQ. V was shortened by 0 bases and J by 5 bases, with 14 bases between the two germline ends. The CDR3 region has the DNA TGCGCCAGCAGCTTGGACAGGATTAAGGATTATGGCTACACCTTC. It codes for CASSLDRIKDYGYTF.

The chain carries TRBV6-6 and TRBJ1-1; no clear D gene. Germline CDR1 reads MNHNY; CDR2 reads SVGAGI (reference sequence). V lost 0 bases and J lost 4, with 15 bases in between. The CDR3 length is 16 residues. CDR3 sequence: CASSYSVGWKSTEAFF. DNA of the CDR3: TGTGCCAGCAGTTACTCGGTCGGGTGGAAGTCCACTGAAGCTTTCTTT.

The gene calls are TRBV29-1 and TRBJ2-7; TRBD2 is a possible D gene (6 bases). CDR1 and CDR2 from the germline V gene are SQVTM and ANQGSEA. Trimming cost V 7 bases and J 6 bases, with 19 bases left between them. The CDR3 length is 13 residues. As DNA, the CDR3 is TGCAGCGGCGGCGGGGACCCCAGAGGCGAGCAGTACTTC. It translates to CSGGGDPRGEQYF.

This clone has just one count. The rearrangement joins TRBV5-1 to TRBJ1-2; 7 bases match TRBD1. There are 15 residues in the CDR3. Germline loops: CDR1 SGHRS, CDR2 YFSETQ. Germline trimming cut 0 bases from V and 4 bases from J; bases unmatched to any gene: 6. CDR3 coding DNA: TGCGCCAGCAGCTTGGGGGACAGTGGGGCCTATGGCTACACCTTC. Amino acids: CASSLGDSGAYGYTF.